This TCR beta chain was found in a study of T cells after somatic rescue of genetic block. TCRdb's table, derived via immunoSEQ multiplex PCR, lists solely in-frame clones and lacks some. In the table there are 14,000 to 15,000 clones, 55% to 75% of which are singletons. J gave up 10 bases and V 3 bases, and 14 bases lay outside the gene matches. This CDR3 spans 15 amino acids. CDR1 and CDR2 from the germline V gene are MNHEY and SMNVEV (reference sequence). This chain uses TRBV27 with TRBJ1-1, with TRBD1 identical over 7 bases. The receptor was isolated from a boy younger than 18. Sequencing input: peripheral blood mononuclear cells (PBMCs). The CDR3 spells CASSFHGAGGLGAFF. CDR3 bases: TGTGCCAGCAGTTTCCACGGGGCAGGGGGATTAGGAGCTTTCTTT.